This entry features one T cell receptor (beta chain) sequence. MiXCR, applied by TCRdb to the 5' RACE reads, yields one record per CDR3 protein. The sample includes some 570,000 distinct CDR3 sequences, more than 20% of them seen just once. These data come from a study of identical twins. Trimming at V came to 2 bases and at J to 7 bases, leaving 8 bases not matched to a gene. The V gene's germline CDR1 is SGHVS and CDR2 FQNEAQ. The CDR3 is 16 amino acids. This sample also belongs to another study, concerning yellow fever vaccine responses in identical twins.

Sequencing input: CD4+ T cells sorted from blood. The clonotype comes from a woman between 18 and 29 years old in good health. The chain joins TRBV7-8 to TRBJ2-2; 9 bases align to TRBD2. The CDR3 DNA follows: TGTGCCAGCAGCTTAATCCTAGCGGGGAGGGGCGGGGAGCTGTTTTTT. Protein sequence: CASSLILAGRGGELFF.